This TCR beta chain was recorded in a study of T cell repertoires in cytomegalovirus infection. Overall study: Public TCR beta signatures indicated both CMV infection and matching HLA type. Overall study results and limits: There were HLA-C-restricted CMV-specific TCR beta clonotypes dominating the ex vivo response. Summed frequency of shared TCR beta families picked out CMV carriers who also had the relevant HLA.

V lost 5 bases and J lost 12, with 19 bases in between. Germline CDR1 reads SGHTA; CDR2 reads FQGNSA. The CDR3 totals 13 residues. In the case of this clonotype: Its antigen is not identified. A much larger clone is a single base away; this may be a read error.

TCRdb called the reads again in MiXCR, with one record for every CDR3 protein. The table lists 250,000 to 300,000 distinct CDR3 sequences, roughly 15% of them singletons, with 7.5% to 10% in the top ten. This chain connects TRBV7-2 to TRBJ1-1; D is perhaps TRBD1 (5 bases). The sequence came from a human donor in good health (CMV status not recorded). Some clones in this sample may be carry-over from other donors' samples. Specimen: PBMCs. CDR3 in amino acids: CASSRPPGLKTFF. Here the CDR3 DNA reads TGTGCCAGCAGCCGGCCCCCGGGGCTTAAAACTTTCTTT.